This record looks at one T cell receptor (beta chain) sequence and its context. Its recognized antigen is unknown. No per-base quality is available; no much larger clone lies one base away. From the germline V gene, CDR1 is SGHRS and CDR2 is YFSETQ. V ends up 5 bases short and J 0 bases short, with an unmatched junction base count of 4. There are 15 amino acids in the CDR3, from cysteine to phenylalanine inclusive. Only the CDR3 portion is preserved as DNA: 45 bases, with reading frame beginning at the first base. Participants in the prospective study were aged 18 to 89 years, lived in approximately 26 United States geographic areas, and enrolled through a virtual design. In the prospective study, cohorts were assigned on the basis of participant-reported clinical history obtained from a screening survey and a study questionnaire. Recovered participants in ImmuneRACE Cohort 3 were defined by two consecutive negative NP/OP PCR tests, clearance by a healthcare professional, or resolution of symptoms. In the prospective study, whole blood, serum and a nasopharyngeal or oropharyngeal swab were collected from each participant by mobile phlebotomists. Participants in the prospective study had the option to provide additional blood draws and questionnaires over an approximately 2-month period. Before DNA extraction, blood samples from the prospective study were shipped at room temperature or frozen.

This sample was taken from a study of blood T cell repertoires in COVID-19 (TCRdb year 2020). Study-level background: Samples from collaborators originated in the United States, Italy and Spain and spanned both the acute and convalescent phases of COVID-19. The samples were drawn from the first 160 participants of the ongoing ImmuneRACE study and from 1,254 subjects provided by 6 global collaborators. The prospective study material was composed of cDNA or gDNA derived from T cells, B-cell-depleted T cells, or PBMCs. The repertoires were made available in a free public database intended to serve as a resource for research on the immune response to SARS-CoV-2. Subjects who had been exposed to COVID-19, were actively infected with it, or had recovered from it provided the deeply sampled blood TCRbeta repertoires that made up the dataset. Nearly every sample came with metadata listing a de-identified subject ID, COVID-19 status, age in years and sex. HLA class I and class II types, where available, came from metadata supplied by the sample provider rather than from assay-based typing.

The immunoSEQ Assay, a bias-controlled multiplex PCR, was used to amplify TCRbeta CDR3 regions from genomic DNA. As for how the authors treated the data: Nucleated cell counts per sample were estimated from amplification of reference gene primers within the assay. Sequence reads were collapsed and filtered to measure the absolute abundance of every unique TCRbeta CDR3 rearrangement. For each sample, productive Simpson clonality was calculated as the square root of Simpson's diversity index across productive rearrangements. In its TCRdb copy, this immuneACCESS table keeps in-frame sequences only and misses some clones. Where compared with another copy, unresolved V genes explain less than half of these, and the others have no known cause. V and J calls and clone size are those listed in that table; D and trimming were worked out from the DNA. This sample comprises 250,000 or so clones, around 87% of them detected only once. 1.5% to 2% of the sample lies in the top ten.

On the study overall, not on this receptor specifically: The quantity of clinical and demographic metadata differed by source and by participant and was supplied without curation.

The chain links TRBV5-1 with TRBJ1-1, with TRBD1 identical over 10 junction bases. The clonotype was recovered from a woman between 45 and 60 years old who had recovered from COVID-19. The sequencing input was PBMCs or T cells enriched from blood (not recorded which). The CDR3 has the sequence CASRTGGDLNTEAFF. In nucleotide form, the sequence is TGCGCCAGCAGGACAGGGGGCGACTTGAACACTGAAGCTTTCTTT.